Below, 5 T cell receptor beta chains from the same sample are listed, as sequenced in a study of blood T cell repertoires in COVID-19. The assay was immunoSEQ multiplex PCR, and TCRdb's table has in-frame clones only and misses some. Among about 150,000 clones listed, around 82% were seen once. Material for sequencing was peripheral blood. The receptors originated from a man between 18 and 35 years old with active or convalescent COVID-19.

A remark on this clone: A much larger clone lies a single base off, so this may be a read error. Within the sample, other DNA sequences also encode this same CDR3. The CDR3 nucleotides are TGTGCCAGCAGCCGGACAGAGAACACTGAAGCTTTCTTT. This translates into CASSRTENTEAFF. The chain joins TRBV12-3 or TRBV12-4 to TRBJ1-1, with a weak D call TRBD1 (6 bases). The CDR3 has 13 residues. The ends were cut back, 6 bases at V and 1 base at J, with 9 bases in the middle.

J is TRBJ2-7 and V is TRBV4-3; tentative D call: TRBD1 (6 bases). This CDR3 region has 14 residues. Germline V CDR1 and CDR2: LGHNA, YSLEER. V was pared by 5 bases and J by 3 bases, with 14 bases between. The CDR3 sequence is CASSVFRTDYEQYF. The CDR3 region has the DNA TGCGCCAGCAGCGTGTTTCGGACAGACTACGAGCAGTACTTC.

Only a few counts were recorded for this clone. The V call is TRBV2, the J call TRBJ1-5, with D unresolved. Germline V gene sequence: CDR1 SNHLY, CDR2 FYNNEI. This CDR3 has 13 amino acids. Trimming stripped 4 bases from V and 4 bases from J, with 8 bases between. The CDR3 DNA reads as TGTGCCAGCAGTGGAGGAGGGAATCAGCCCCAGCATTTT. Protein product: CASSGGGNQPQHF.

This sequence joins TRBV6-5 and TRBJ2-1, with D tentatively TRBD2 (6 bases). The CDR3 totals 16 residues. V shed 4 bases and J shed 4 bases, with 17 bases lying between them. Germline assignment: CDR1 MNHEY and CDR2 SVGAGI. This CDR3 is CASSSRGSGPYNEQFF. The CDR3 region has the DNA TGTGCCAGCAGTTCCCGGGGAAGCGGGCCGTACAATGAGCAGTTCTTC.

V is TRBV19 and J is TRBJ2-7; tentative D call: TRBD2 (6 bases). Trimming removed 3 bases at V and 0 bases at J, with 12 bases between. The CDR3 totals 15 residues. The germline CDR1 and CDR2 sequences are LNHDA and SQIVND (reference sequence). The CDR3, as DNA: TGTGCCAGTAGTATCGACCCCGGGAGCTCCTACGAGCAGTACTTC. Its protein product is CASSIDPGSSYEQYF.